This paragraph covers one T cell receptor (beta chain) sequence. This table comes from immunoSEQ multiplex PCR, and its TCRdb copy is limited to in-frame clones, with some not included. The sample has about 150,000 clones; roughly 94% are singletons. The data belong to a study of control samples from healthy donors and cancer patients. Sequencing input: blood. The origin of this receptor is a man aged 35 to 55 in good health.

CDR3 DNA sequence: TGTGCCAGCAGTTACTCGTGGCAGGGGAACACTGAAGCTTTCTTT. Protein sequence: CASSYSWQGNTEAFF. The chain is built from TRBV6-5 and TRBJ1-1; D may be TRBD1 (5 bases). CDR3 length: 15 residues. With 0 bases removed from V and 1 base from J, the gap between germline ends came to 9 bases. Germline V gene sequence: CDR1 MNHEY, CDR2 SVGAGI.